A selection of T cell receptor beta chains follows, all from one sample in a study of blood T cell repertoires in COVID-19. Here immunoSEQ multiplex PCR was the method, and the copy in TCRdb shows in-frame clones only, minus some. Among a few hundred thousand clones listed, 70% to 90% were seen once. Sequenced input: PBMCs or T cells enriched from blood (not recorded which). Every receptor here comes from a woman between 40 and 50 years old who had recovered from COVID-19. Each CDR3 is given with its conserved first and last residue. D genes are given only for firm matches. Size is stated for part of the rows, as once, few or many counts, or as a class when the clone is expanded.

clone size | D gene | J gene | V gene | CDR3 DNA | CDR3 protein
- | - | TRBJ1-2 | TRBV24-1 | TGTGCCACCAGTGATACGGGCCTCCGGGAAGGCTACACCTTC | CATSDTGLREGYTF
- | - | TRBJ1-1 | TRBV7-2 | TGTGCCAGCAGCCCCCAAGGGGCGATGAACACTGAAGCTTTCTTT | CASSPQGAMNTEAFF
- | - | TRBJ2-7 | TRBV11-3 | TGTGCCAGCAGCTACAGGGAGGGTTACGAGCAGTACTTC | CASSYREGYEQYF
- | TRBD2 | TRBJ2-7 | TRBV7-9 | TGTGCCAGCAGCCACTTAGCGGGAGAGACGTACGAGCAGTACTTC | CASSHLAGETYEQYF
- | TRBD1 | TRBJ1-1 | TRBV27 | TGTGCCAGCAGTTTTCTTGGGACAGAGGAAGATATTTTCTTT | CASSFLGTEEDIFF
- | TRBD2 | TRBJ2-1 | TRBV29-1 | TGCAGCGTTGGAACTAGCGTTTCCTACAATGAGCAGTTCTTC | CSVGTSVSYNEQFF
- | - | TRBJ2-2 | TRBV29-1 | TGCAGCGCCTCGGCGGTTTTCGGCGGGGAGCTGTTTTTT | CSASAVFGGELFF
- | TRBD1 | TRBJ2-5 | TRBV5-5 | TGTGCCAGCAGCTTGAAGGGGGCATATCAAGAGACCCAGTACTTC | CASSLKGAYQETQYF
few | - | TRBJ1-1 | TRBV19 | TGTGCCAGTAGTAACCAGATGGACACTGAAGCTTTCTTT | CASSNQMDTEAFF
- | TRBD1 | TRBJ2-7 | TRBV6-7 | TGTGCCAGCAGCTCTTTTAACCCCCAGACAGGGAAAGTACCCTACGAGCAGTACTTC | CASSSFNPQTGKVPYEQYF
- | TRBD2 | TRBJ2-1 | TRBV23-1 | TGCGCCAGCAGTCAGGGCGGGAGGTATCCATACAATGAGCAGTTCTTC | CASSQGGRYPYNEQFF
- | TRBD1 | TRBJ1-6 | TRBV10-2 | TGCGCCAGCAGGACCGGGACAGGGGGTTCACCCCTCCACTTT | CASRTGTGGSPLHF
- | TRBD1 | TRBJ2-5 | TRBV18 | TGTGCCAGCACGACCTATGCGGGACAGGGAGAGACCCAGTACTTC | CASTTYAGQGETQYF
- | - | TRBJ2-3 | TRBV7-9 | TGTGCCAGCAGCTTCCTCGGGACTAGCACAGATACGCAGTATTTT | CASSFLGTSTDTQYF
once | TRBD1 | TRBJ1-1 | TRBV20-1 | TGCAGTGCTAGTTCCAGGGGGCGCAAAAACACTGAAGCTTTCTTT | CSASSRGRKNTEAFF
- | - | TRBJ2-6 | TRBV7-2 | TGTGCCAGCAGCTCACAGGTTGGGGGGGCCAACGTCCTGACTTTC | CASSSQVGGANVLTF
- | - | TRBJ2-7 | TRBV12-3/TRBV12-4 | TGTGCCAGCAGTTTCGAGGAAGAGCAGTACTTC | CASSFEEEQYF
few | TRBD2 | TRBJ2-1 | TRBV24-1 | TGTGCCACCAGTGACCCGACTAGCGGGGCCTACAATGAGCAGTTCTTC | CATSDPTSGAYNEQFF
once | - | TRBJ1-1 | TRBV10-3 | TGTGCCATCAGGGACTTTAGCACTGAAGCTTTCTTT | CAIRDFSTEAFF
- | TRBD1 | TRBJ2-7 | TRBV18 | TGTGCCAGCTCACCAAAGGGACAGGGCCACGAGCAGTACTTC | CASSPKGQGHEQYF
- | - | TRBJ1-2 | TRBV7-2 | TGTGCCAGCAGCTTACCCCAGGCCAACTATGGCTACACCTTC | CASSLPQANYGYTF
- | TRBD1 | TRBJ1-2 | TRBV29-1 | TGCAGCGTCGGTCTTGGTGGGGACAGGGGGAATGGCTACACCTTC | CSVGLGGDRGNGYTF
- | TRBD1 | TRBJ1-2 | TRBV29-1 | TGCAGCGTGAGGGACAGTTTTTCACCCTATGGCTACACCTTC | CSVRDSFSPYGYTF
- | - | TRBJ2-5 | TRBV3-1/TRBV3-2 | TGTGCCAGCCTTACTAGCCTTGAAGAGACCCAGTACTTC | CASLTSLEETQYF
- | TRBD1 | TRBJ2-2 | TRBV7-8 | TGTGCCAGCAACTCCCTCGGGACAGGACAGAACACCGGGGAGCTGTTTTTT | CASNSLGTGQNTGELFF
- | TRBD2 | TRBJ2-7 | TRBV9 | TGTGCCAGCAGCGCCGGGACTAGCGGCATTCGGGAGCAGTACTTC | CASSAGTSGIREQYF
once | - | TRBJ2-7 | TRBV3-1/TRBV3-2 | TGTGCCAGCAGCCAAGCCAGCGGCAGCTCCTACGAGCAGTACTTC | CASSQASGSSYEQYF
- | - | TRBJ2-7 | TRBV6-6 | TGTGCCAGCAGTGGTAGCGGAGGGAGCTCCTACGAGCAGTACTTC | CASSGSGGSSYEQYF
- | TRBD2 | TRBJ2-1 | TRBV6-5 | TGTGCCAGCAGTTACCGTAGCGGGAGTACGGCCAATGAGCAGTTCTTC | CASSYRSGSTANEQFF
- | TRBD2 | TRBJ2-3 | TRBV13 | TGTGCCAGCAGCTTAGTCCGGGGGGTTGTTGATACGCAGTATTTT | CASSLVRGVVDTQYF
- | TRBD2 | TRBJ2-7 | TRBV5-6 | TGTGCCAGCAGGTTCGGACTAGCGGGAGAACAGCAGTACTTC | CASRFGLAGEQQYF
- | - | TRBJ2-2 | TRBV27 | TGTGCCAGCGGAGAGATCGGGGAGCTGTTTTTT | CASGEIGELFF
- | - | TRBJ2-1 | TRBV4-3 | TGCGCCAGCAGCCAGGGTAGCGTGGCTGAGCAGTTCTTC | CASSQGSVAEQFF
- | TRBD1 | TRBJ1-2 | TRBV24-1 | TGTGCCACCAGTGCCCAGGCGGGACAGGTAGAGGGCTACACCTTC | CATSAQAGQVEGYTF